These 8 T cell receptor beta chains share one sample of origin, sequenced in a study of human T cells and chemical hapten exposure. Time point specified: pre-sensitization, week 0. Treatment described: therapeutic diphenylcyclopropenone sensitization with weekly scalp DPC. TCRdb analysed the RACE reads with MiXCR anew, one entry per CDR3 protein. The sample yields a few hundred thousand distinct CDR3 sequences, approximately 5% seen once. Sequencing used whole blood, obtained in connection with sensitization to the hapten diphenylcyclopropenone (DPC). These receptors came from a woman aged 18-29 years with alopecia areata. Some clones in this sample may be carry-over from other donors' samples.

This clonotype showed up many times. This chain links TRBV6-2 or TRBV6-3 with TRBJ1-5, with a tentative D call TRBD1 (6 bases). The V and J ends lost 4 bases and 0 bases respectively, with 16 bases between them. The germline V gene has CDR1 MNHEY and CDR2 SVGEGT. The CDR3 runs 17 residues. The CDR3 reads CASSSNWGAYSNQPQHF. DNA for the CDR3: TGTGCCAGCAGTTCCAACTGGGGGGCATATAGCAATCAGCCCCAGCATTTT.

The table lists this clonotype with a few counts. V and J are TRBV9 and TRBJ1-4; the D gene is possibly TRBD1 (6 bases). The CDR3 totals 16 residues. Trimming pared 0 bases from V and 2 bases from J, leaving 11 bases between. Germline CDR1 reads SGDLS; CDR2 reads YYNGEE. The CDR3 sequence is CASSVGPGQTNEKLFF. The CDR3 DNA follows: TGTGCCAGCAGCGTAGGTCCCGGACAGACTAATGAAAAACTGTTTTTT.

This clonotype was seen more than once but under ten times. The CDR3: CASSYAQGTPYEQYF. The CDR3 DNA reads as TGTGCCAGCAGTTACGCTCAAGGGACCCCCTACGAGCAGTACTTC. The genes are TRBV6-5 and TRBJ2-7; D could derive from TRBD1 or TRBD2 (5 bases each). Trimming removed 2 bases from V and 2 bases from J, with 13 bases in between. The length of the CDR3 is 15 residues. The germline gives CDR1 MNHEY, CDR2 SVGAGI.

This chain links TRBV4-1 with TRBJ1-6; no reliable D call. Trimming removed 4 bases from V and 0 bases from J, with 7 bases in between. CDR1 and CDR2 from the germline V gene are MGHRA and YSYEKL. The CDR3 consists of 15 residues. The CDR3 coding sequence is TGCGCCAGCAGCCTTGAATACTCCTATAATTCACCCCTCCACTTT. Protein product: CASSLEYSYNSPLHF.

This clonotype was found many times. The chain joins TRBV3-1 to TRBJ1-4; D unclear. CDR3 size: 11 residues. Germline CDR1 LGHDT, CDR2 YNNKEL (reference sequence). Trimming took 0 bases from V and 15 from J, leaving 8 bases between them. The CDR3 nucleotides are TGTGCCAGCAGCCAAGAGGGGTCCTTGTTTTTT. It is translated as CASSQEGSLFF. The whole variable domain, filled in from reference TRBV3-1 and TRBJ1-4, reads DTAVSQTPKYLVTQMGNDKSIKCEQNLGHDTMYWYKQDSKKFLKIMFSYNNKELIINETVPNRFSPKSPDKAHLNLHINSLELGDSAVYFCASSQEGSLFFGSGTQLSVL.

This clonotype was found a few times. This chain connects TRBV6-1 to TRBJ2-1, with 7 nucleotides matching TRBD1. Per the germline V gene, CDR1 is MNHNS and CDR2 is SASEGT. The CDR3 has 13 residues. The V segment lost 5 bases and the J segment 9 bases; nucleotides outside the gene matches: 7. The CDR3 nucleotides read TGTGCCAGCAGTCCGGGACAGACAATTGAGCAGTTCTTC. This codes for CASSPGQTIEQFF.

This clonotype was seen only a few times. The chain recombines TRBV2 with TRBJ1-2; possible D gene TRBD1, 5 bases. V lost 8 bases to trimming and J lost 0 bases, with 7 bases between them. This CDR3 comprises 12 residues. Germline V gene data show CDR1 as SNHLY and CDR2 as FYNNEI. Here the CDR3 reads CASRTTNYGYTF. DNA of the CDR3: TGTGCCAGCCGGACAACTAACTATGGCTACACCTTC. Drawing the rest from reference TRBV2 and TRBJ1-2, the complete variable domain is EPEVTQTPSHQVTQMGQEVILRCVPISNHLYFYWYRQILGQKVEFLVSFYNNEISEKSEIFDDQFSVERPDGSNFTLKIRSTKLEDSAMYFCASRTTNYGYTFGSGTRLTVV.

This clonotype has a count of ten or more. V usage is TRBV20-1 and J usage is TRBJ1-2; TRBD1 matches 7 bases. Germline lookup yields CDR1 DFQATT and CDR2 SNEGSKA (reference sequence). The CDR3 length is 16 residues. V lost 0 bases, J lost 3 bases, and 10 bases stayed unmatched. The CDR3 DNA reads TGCAGTGCTAGAGACGACAGGGAGCAGTTTCACTATGGCTACACCTTC. It encodes CSARDDREQFHYGYTF.